A selection of T cell receptor beta chains follows, all from one sample in a study of T-cell reconstitution after alpha-beta-depleted transplantation in children. Each CDR3 protein gets one entry after TCRdb re-called the PCR reads with MiXCR. The data hold 750,000 to 950,000 distinct CDR3 sequences, with 15% to 20% observed a single time. The sample here was PBMCs, mostly from graft donor cells, taken 360 days after TCRalphabeta/CD19-depleted stem cell transplant. The receptors were gathered from a male patient under 18 who had a stem cell transplant for acute lymphoblastic leukemia, so the T cells may come from the graft donor. Both conserved end residues are part of each CDR3. The D gene is left open where the match is weak. Not every row has a clone size; where given, it reads once, few, many or a size class.

TRBJ2-7 | . | TRBV20-1 | few | CSARNSYEQYF | TGCAGTGCTAGGAACAGTTACGAGCAGTACTTC
TRBJ2-1 | TRBD2 | TRBV7-8 | many | CASSIRDYHRNEQFF | TGTGCCAGCAGCATCCGGGACTACCATAGGAATGAGCAGTTCTTC
TRBJ1-5 | . | TRBV29-1 | few | CSVQVANQPQHF | TGCAGCGTTCAAGTTGCCAATCAGCCCCAGCATTTT
TRBJ2-1 | . | TRBV2 | few | CASSERQVSWDEQFF | TGTGCCAGCAGTGAAAGGCAGGTCTCGTGGGATGAGCAGTTCTTC
TRBJ2-1 | . | TRBV6-2/TRBV6-3 | many | CASSYGREQFF | TGTGCCAGCAGTTACGGGCGGGAGCAGTTCTTC
TRBJ2-3 | . | TRBV4-1 | few | CASSAPAGSQYF | TGCGCCAGCAGCGCTCCGGCCGGGTCGCAGTATTTT
TRBJ2-1 | TRBD2 | TRBV7-6 | once | CASSLEALAEYNEQFF | TGTGCCAGCAGCTTAGAGGCACTAGCGGAGTACAATGAGCAGTTCTTC
TRBJ2-7 | . | TRBV4-2 | . | CASSQDPATDEQYF | TGTGCCAGCAGCCAGGATCCAGCGACGGACGAGCAGTACTTC
TRBJ2-7 | TRBD1 | TRBV4-1 | few | CASSQRTGRNSYEQYF | TGCGCCAGCAGCCAGAGGACAGGGAGGAACTCCTACGAGCAGTACTTC
TRBJ2-2 | . | TRBV7-8 | . | CAIKTGELFF | TGTGCCATCAAAACCGGGGAGCTGTTTTTT
TRBJ2-7 | . | TRBV29-1 | . | CSVGFRDNPREQYF | TGCAGCGTTGGGTTCCGGGACAACCCTCGCGAGCAGTACTTC
TRBJ2-3 | TRBD2 | TRBV7-8 | . | CASNPAGGTDTQYF | TGTGCCAGCAACCCCGCGGGAGGGACAGATACGCAGTATTTT
TRBJ2-1 | TRBD2 | TRBV20-1 | many | CSASLSGRRNEQFF | TGCAGTGCTAGTCTGAGCGGGAGAAGGAATGAGCAGTTCTTC
TRBJ2-2 | TRBD1 | TRBV7-9 | few | CASSLSRDRATGELFF | TGTGCCAGCAGCTTATCACGGGACAGGGCTACCGGGGAGCTGTTTTTT
TRBJ2-5 | . | TRBV9 | few | CASSVGLPRSETQYF | TGTGCCAGCAGCGTCGGACTCCCAAGGTCGGAGACCCAGTACTTC
TRBJ2-1 | TRBD2 | TRBV5-1 | . | CASSDQGLAGSNEQFF | TGCGCCAGCAGCGATCAAGGGCTAGCGGGAAGTAATGAGCAGTTCTTC
TRBJ2-7 | . | TRBV5-1 | many | CASSLGRLWAGGEQYF | TGCGCCAGCAGCTTGGGGCGTTTGTGGGCCGGGGGTGAGCAGTACTTC
TRBJ2-5 | . | TRBV7-2 | few | CASSLDLAQYF | TGTGCCAGCAGCTTAGATCTTGCCCAGTACTTC
TRBJ2-7 | . | TRBV7-8 | . | CASSLRWVSRDYEQYF | TGTGCCAGCAGCTTAAGGTGGGTCAGCCGAGACTACGAGCAGTACTTC
TRBJ1-5 | . | TRBV15 | . | CATSRGGSGNQPQHF | TGTGCCACCAGCAGAGGAGGGTCGGGCAATCAGCCCCAGCATTTT
TRBJ1-3 | TRBD1 | TRBV15 | . | CATSRDDRAPGNTIYF | TGTGCCACCAGCAGAGACGACAGGGCACCTGGAAACACCATATATTTT
TRBJ2-1 | . | TRBV29-1 | many | CSVAELSSYNEQFF | TGCAGCGTTGCAGAACTGAGCTCCTACAATGAGCAGTTCTTC
TRBJ1-1 | TRBD1 | TRBV5-1 | . | CASSLFDRASGDTEAFF | TGCGCCAGCAGCTTGTTTGACAGGGCCTCCGGGGACACTGAAGCTTTCTTT
TRBJ2-1 | TRBD2 | TRBV4-1 | . | CASSLIAGGSYNEQFF | TGCGCCAGCAGCCTAATAGCGGGAGGATCCTACAATGAGCAGTTCTTC
TRBJ2-1 | TRBD2 | TRBV12-3/TRBV12-4 | . | CASSLRVGRGNEQFF | TGTGCCAGCAGTCTACGGGTCGGGAGGGGGAATGAGCAGTTCTTC
TRBJ2-7 | . | TRBV28 | few | CASSGYRDEQYF | TGTGCCAGCAGTGGATACAGGGACGAGCAGTACTTC
TRBJ1-1 | TRBD1 | TRBV5-1 | many | CASSGTASAEAFF | TGCGCCAGCAGCGGGACAGCCTCCGCTGAAGCTTTCTTT
TRBJ2-3 | . | TRBV7-2 | few | CASSFRRSVTDTQYF | TGTGCCAGCAGCTTTCGGCGGTCCGTCACAGATACGCAGTATTTT
TRBJ2-5 | . | TRBV4-1 | few | CASSQRAGQETQYF | TGCGCCAGCAGCCAAAGGGCGGGGCAAGAGACCCAGTACTTC
TRBJ2-7 | . | TRBV7-8 | few | CASSLVGPGRDEQYF | TGTGCCAGCAGCTTAGTGGGGCCAGGGCGCGACGAGCAGTACTTC
TRBJ2-1 | TRBD2 | TRBV12-3/TRBV12-4 | . | CASSLGGGRTYNEQFF | TGTGCCAGCAGTTTAGGCGGCGGGAGAACATACAATGAGCAGTTCTTC
TRBJ2-2 | . | TRBV29-1 | . | CSVNGPTTGELFF | TGCAGCGTTAACGGTCCGACCACCGGGGAGCTGTTTTTT
TRBJ1-2 | TRBD1 | TRBV5-1 | few | CASSLNRGGDGYTF | TGCGCCAGCAGCTTGAACAGGGGCGGTGATGGCTACACCTTC
TRBJ2-7 | . | TRBV9 | few | CASSGGLNYEQYF | TGTGCCAGCAGCGGCGGGCTTAACTACGAGCAGTACTTC
TRBJ2-3 | . | TRBV7-9 | many | CASSWEDTQYF | TGTGCCAGCAGCTGGGAAGATACGCAGTATTTT